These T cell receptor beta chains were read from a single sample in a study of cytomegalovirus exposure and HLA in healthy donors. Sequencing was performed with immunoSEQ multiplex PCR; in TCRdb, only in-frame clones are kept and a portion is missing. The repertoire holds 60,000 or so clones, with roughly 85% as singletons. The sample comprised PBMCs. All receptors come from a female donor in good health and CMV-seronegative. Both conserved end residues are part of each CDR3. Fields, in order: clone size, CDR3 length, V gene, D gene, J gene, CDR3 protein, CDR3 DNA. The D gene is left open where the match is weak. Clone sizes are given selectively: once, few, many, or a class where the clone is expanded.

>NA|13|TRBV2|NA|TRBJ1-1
CASAKSPNTEAFF
TGTGCCAGCGCTAAGTCCCCGAACACTGAAGCTTTCTTT
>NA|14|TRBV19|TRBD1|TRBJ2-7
CATSPGTGTYEQYF
TGTGCCACCTCACCCGGGACAGGGACCTACGAGCAGTACTTC
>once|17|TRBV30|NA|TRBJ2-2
CAWSVIVHPGGTGELFF
TGTGCCTGGAGTGTAATCGTCCACCCCGGTGGCACCGGGGAGCTGTTTTTT
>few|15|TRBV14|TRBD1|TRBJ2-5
CASSQGRTGGETQYF
TGTGCCAGCAGCCAAGGGAGGACAGGCGGGGAGACCCAGTACTTC
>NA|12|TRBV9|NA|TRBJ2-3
CASSGGNGGQYF
TGTGCCAGCAGCGGCGGGAACGGTGGGCAGTATTTT
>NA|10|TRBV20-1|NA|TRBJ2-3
CSAYTDTQYF
TGCAGTGCGTACACAGATACGCAGTATTTT
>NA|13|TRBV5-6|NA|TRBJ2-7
CASSGAVTYVQYF
TGTGCCAGCAGCGGAGCAGTAACCTACGTGCAGTACTTC
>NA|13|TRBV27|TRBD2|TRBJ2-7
CASRTSGSNEQYF
TGTGCCAGCAGAACTAGCGGGAGCAACGAGCAGTACTTC
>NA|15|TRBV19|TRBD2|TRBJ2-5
CASSLLAGGPETQYF
TGTGCCAGTAGCCTCTTAGCGGGAGGGCCAGAGACCCAGTACTTC
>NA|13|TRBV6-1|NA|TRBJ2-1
CASSNLGPQGLFF
TGTGCCAGCTCCAACCTAGGCCCCCAGGGGTTGTTCTTC
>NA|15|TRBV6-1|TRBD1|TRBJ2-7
CASSDGGTGSYEQYF
TGTGCCAGCAGTGACGGGGGGACAGGGTCCTACGAGCAGTACTTC
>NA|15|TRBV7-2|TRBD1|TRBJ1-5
CASSLTGVPNQPQHF
TGTGCCAGCAGCTTAACAGGGGTGCCAAATCAGCCCCAGCATTTT
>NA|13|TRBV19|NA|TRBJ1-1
CASSMGGNTEAFF
TGTGCCAGTAGTATGGGGGGGAACACTGAAGCTTTCTTT
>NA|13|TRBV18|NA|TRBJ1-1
CASSPIDRGGAFF
TGTGCCAGCTCACCCATAGATCGGGGGGGCGCTTTCTTT
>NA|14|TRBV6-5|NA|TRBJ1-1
CASSYTGRDTEAFF
TGTGCCAGCAGTTACACAGGGCGGGACACTGAAGCTTTCTTT
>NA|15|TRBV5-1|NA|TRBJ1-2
CASSVRDTTREGYTF
TGCGCCAGCAGCGTGAGGGACACTACCCGGGAAGGCTACACCTTC
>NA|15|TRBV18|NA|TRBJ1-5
CASSPMGAGGQPQHF
TGTGCCAGCTCACCAATGGGGGCGGGAGGTCAGCCCCAGCATTTT
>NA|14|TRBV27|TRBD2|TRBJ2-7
CASSYLAGPYEQSF
TGTGCCAGCAGTTACCTAGCGGGGCCCTACGAGCAGTCCTTC
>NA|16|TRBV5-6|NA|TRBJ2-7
CASSLAGGRFSYEQYF
TGTGCCAGCAGCTTGGCCGGCGGAAGATTCTCCTACGAGCAGTACTTC
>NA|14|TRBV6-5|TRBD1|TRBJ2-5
CASTPGPRGETQYF
TGTGCCAGCACCCCGGGACCCAGGGGGGAGACCCAGTACTTC
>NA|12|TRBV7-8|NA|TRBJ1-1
CATKDSGTEAFF
TGTGCCACTAAGGACAGTGGCACTGAAGCTTTCTTT
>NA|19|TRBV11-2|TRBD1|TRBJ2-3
CASSLIGGLGQGSADTQYF
TGTGCCAGCAGCTTAATCGGAGGGCTAGGACAGGGGAGCGCAGATACGCAGTATTTT
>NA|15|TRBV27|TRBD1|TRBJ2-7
CASSSPWTGSYEQYF
TGTGCCAGCAGTTCTCCCTGGACAGGGAGCTACGAGCAGTACTTC
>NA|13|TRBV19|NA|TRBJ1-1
CASSIGRGAEAFF
TGTGCCAGTAGTATCGGGCGGGGGGCTGAAGCTTTCTTT
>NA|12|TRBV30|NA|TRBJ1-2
CAWSGRDDGYTF
TGTGCCTGGAGCGGCAGGGATGATGGCTACACCTTC
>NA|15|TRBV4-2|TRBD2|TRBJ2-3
CASSQSTSGGAVEYF
TGTGCCAGCAGCCAATCAACTAGCGGGGGGGCCGTGGAGTATTTT
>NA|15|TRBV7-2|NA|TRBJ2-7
CASSPLPGTSYEQYF
TGTGCCAGCAGCCCTCTGCCCGGGACATCCTACGAGCAGTACTTC
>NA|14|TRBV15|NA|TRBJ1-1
CATSGTGLNTEAFF
TGTGCCACTAGCGGCACGGGGTTGAACACTGAAGCTTTCTTT
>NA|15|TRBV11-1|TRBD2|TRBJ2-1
CAGSILAGVYNEQFF
TGTGCCGGCAGCATACTAGCGGGGGTCTACAATGAGCAGTTCTTC
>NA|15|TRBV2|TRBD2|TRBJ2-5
CASSGTSGRRGEQYF
TGTGCCAGCAGTGGGACTAGCGGCCGACGGGGGGAGCAGTACTTC
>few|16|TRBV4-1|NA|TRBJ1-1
CASSPPKNRDNTEAFF
TGCGCCAGCAGCCCTCCGAAAAACAGGGATAACACTGAAGCTTTCTTT
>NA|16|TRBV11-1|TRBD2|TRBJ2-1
CASRVQAGESYNEQFF
TGTGCCAGCAGAGTTCAAGCGGGGGAATCCTACAATGAGCAGTTCTTC
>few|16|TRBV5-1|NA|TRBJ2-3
CASSPQPEVGTDTQYF
TGCGCCAGCAGCCCCCAGCCCGAGGTGGGCACAGATACGCAGTATTTT
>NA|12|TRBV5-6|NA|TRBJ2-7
CASSQDSYEQYF
TGTGCCAGCAGCCAGGACAGCTACGAGCAGTACTTC
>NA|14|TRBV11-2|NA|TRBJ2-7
CASSPRVGRYEQYF
TGTGCCAGCAGCCCCCGTGTTGGTCGGTACGAGCAGTACTTC
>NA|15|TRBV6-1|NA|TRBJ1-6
CASTPNRVLNSPLHF
TGTGCCAGCACCCCAAACCGGGTCCTTAATTCACCCCTCCACTTT
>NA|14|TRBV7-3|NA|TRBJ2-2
CASRSRRDTGELFF
TGTGCCAGCAGATCCCGGCGGGACACCGGGGAGCTGTTTTTT
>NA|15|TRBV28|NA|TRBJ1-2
CASTLALGQAYGYTF
TGTGCCAGCACCCTCGCCCTCGGTCAGGCCTATGGCTACACCTTC
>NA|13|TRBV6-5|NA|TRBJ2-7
CASSYEQDYEQYF
TGTGCCAGCAGTTACGAACAGGACTACGAGCAGTACTTC
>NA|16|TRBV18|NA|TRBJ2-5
CASSPLQGGAGETQYF
TGTGCCAGCTCACCACTTCAAGGGGGCGCGGGGGAGACCCAGTACTTC
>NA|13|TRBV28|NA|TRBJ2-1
CASSLSAGDEQFF
TGTGCCAGCAGTTTATCGGCGGGCGATGAGCAGTTCTTC
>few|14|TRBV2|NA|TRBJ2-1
CASSEVRARGEQFF
TGTGCCAGCAGTGAAGTCCGAGCTAGGGGCGAGCAGTTCTTC
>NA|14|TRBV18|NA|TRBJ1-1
CASSPSYGNTEAFF
TGTGCCAGCTCACCATCGTACGGGAACACTGAAGCTTTCTTT
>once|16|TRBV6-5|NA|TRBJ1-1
CASSYSLGGGNTEAFF
TGTGCCAGCAGTTACTCCCTGGGAGGAGGCAACACTGAAGCTTTCTTT
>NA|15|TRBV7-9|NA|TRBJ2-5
CASSPSSTEQETQYF
TGTGCCAGCAGCCCCTCATCGACAGAACAAGAGACCCAGTACTTC
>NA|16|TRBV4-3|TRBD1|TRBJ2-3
CASSLGTGSTTDTQYF
TGCGCCAGCAGCCTCGGGACAGGGTCAACCACAGATACGCAGTATTTT
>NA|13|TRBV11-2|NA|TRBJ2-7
CASSLEGPAEQYF
TGTGCCAGCAGCTTAGAGGGGCCGGCCGAGCAGTACTTC
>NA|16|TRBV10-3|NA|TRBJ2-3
CAISERGTEPTDTQYF
TGTGCCATCAGTGAGCGGGGGACAGAACCCACAGATACGCAGTATTTT
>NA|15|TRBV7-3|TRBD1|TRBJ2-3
CASSPTGGASDTQYF
TGTGCCAGCAGCCCCACAGGGGGCGCATCTGATACGCAGTATTTT
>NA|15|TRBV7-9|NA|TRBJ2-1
CASSRAESSYNEQFF
TGTGCCAGCTCCCGAGCGGAAAGCTCCTACAATGAGCAGTTCTTC
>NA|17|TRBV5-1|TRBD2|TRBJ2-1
CASSLGLAGGTYNEQFF
TGCGCCAGCAGCTTGGGACTAGCGGGAGGGACCTACAATGAGCAGTTCTTC
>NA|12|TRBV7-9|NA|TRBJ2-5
CASSSGGETQYF
TGTGCCAGCAGCTCTGGGGGCGAGACCCAGTACTTC
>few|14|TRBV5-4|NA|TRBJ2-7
CASSIREPLYEQYF
TGTGCCAGCAGCATTCGGGAGCCCCTCTACGAGCAGTACTTC
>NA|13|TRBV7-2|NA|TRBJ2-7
CASSLAHGDEQYF
TGTGCCAGCAGCTTAGCCCACGGGGACGAGCAGTACTTC